Shown below are 4 T cell receptor beta chains from a single sample sequenced in a study of blood T cell repertoires in COVID-19. Some clones are missing from TCRdb's copy, which holds only in-frame ones; the method was immunoSEQ multiplex PCR. The sample includes 200,000 to 250,000 clones, 65% to 85% seen only once; the top ten take roughly 2.3%. The sample taken for sequencing was peripheral blood. These receptors were obtained from a woman aged 55-75 years with acute or convalescent COVID-19.

The chain recombines TRBV29-1 with TRBJ2-3; 8 positions agree with TRBD1. The CDR3 consists of 12 residues. J was trimmed by 5 bases and V by 7 bases; bases with no gene match: 5. CDR1 and CDR2 from the germline V gene are SQVTM and ANQGSEA. In DNA, the CDR3 is TGCAGCGGGACAGGGTCAGGAGATACGCAGTATTTT. The encoded protein is CSGTGSGDTQYF.

The chain employs TRBV30 and TRBJ1-4; no definite D call. CDR1 and CDR2 (germline): GTSNPN, SVGIG (reference sequence). V shed 5 bases and J shed 3 bases, with 10 bases lying between them. CDR3 length: 13 amino acids. CDR3 DNA sequence: TGTGCCTGGGGACCGCGGGCTAATGAAAAACTGTTTTTT. This translates into CAWGPRANEKLFF.

The J gene is TRBJ2-1, the V gene TRBV4-3; the D gene is possibly TRBD2 (5 bases). The V gene's germline CDR1 is LGHNA and CDR2 YSLEER. Trimming stripped 1 base from V and 8 bases from J, with 15 bases between. The CDR3 is made up of 15 amino acids. The CDR3: CASSQGGLAADEQFF. CDR3 DNA sequence: TGCGCCAGCAGCCAAGGAGGTCTAGCCGCCGATGAGCAGTTCTTC.

This rearrangement joins TRBV5-6 to TRBJ1-2; perhaps TRBD1 as D (6 bases). The CDR3 is made up of 15 amino acids. The germline gives CDR1 SGHDT, CDR2 YYEEEE. The V gene lost 7 bases and the J gene lost 4 bases, with 20 bases spanning the gap. CDR3 nucleotides: TGTGCCAGCGGCGCTGTTTCAATACAGGGCTATGGCTACACCTTC. Translation gives CASGAVSIQGYGYTF. Looking up the rest from reference TRBV5-6 and TRBJ1-2 gives the full variable domain: DAGVTQSPTHLIKTRGQQVTLRCSPKSGHDTVSWYQQALGQGPQFIFQYYEEEERQRGNFPDRFSGHQFPNYSSELNVNALLLGDSALYLCASGAVSIQGYGYTFGSGTRLTVV.